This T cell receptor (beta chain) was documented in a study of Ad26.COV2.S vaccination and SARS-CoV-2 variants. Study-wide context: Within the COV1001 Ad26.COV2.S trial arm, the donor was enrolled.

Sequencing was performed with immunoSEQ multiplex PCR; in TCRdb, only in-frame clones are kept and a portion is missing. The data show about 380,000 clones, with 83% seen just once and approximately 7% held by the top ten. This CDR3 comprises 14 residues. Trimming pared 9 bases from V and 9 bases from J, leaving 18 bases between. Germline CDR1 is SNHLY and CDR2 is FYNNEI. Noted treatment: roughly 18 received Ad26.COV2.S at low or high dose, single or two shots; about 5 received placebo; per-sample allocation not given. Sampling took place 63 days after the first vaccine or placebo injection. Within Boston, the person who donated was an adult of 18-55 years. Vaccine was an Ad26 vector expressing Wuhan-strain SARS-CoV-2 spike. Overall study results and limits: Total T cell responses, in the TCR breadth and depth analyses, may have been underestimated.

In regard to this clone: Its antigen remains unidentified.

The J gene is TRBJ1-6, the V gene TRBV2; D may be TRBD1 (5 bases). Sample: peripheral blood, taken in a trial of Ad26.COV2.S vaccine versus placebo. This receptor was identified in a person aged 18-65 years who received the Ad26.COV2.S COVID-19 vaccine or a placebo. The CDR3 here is CARRPRGETSPLHF. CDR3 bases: TGTGCCAGACGCCCACGGGGGGAAACTTCACCCCTCCACTTT.